The next 9 T cell receptor beta chains were all read from a single sample in a study of CD8 T cells in Susac syndrome. Random hexamers served to reverse transcribe roughly 0.45 to 1 ug RNA. Via MiXCR, TCRdb re-called the immunoSEQ multiplex PCR reads, giving one row per CDR3 protein. The table includes more than 70,000 distinct CDR3 sequences, about 93% detected once. The sequenced sample consisted of CD8+ T cells from PBMCs. These receptors came from a human donor in good health.

V is TRBV6-2 or TRBV6-3 and J is TRBJ2-7; perhaps D is TRBD1 or TRBD2 (5 bases each). The CDR3 totals 15 residues. V was trimmed by 0 bases and J by 3 bases, leaving 12 bases between them. Germline V gives CDR1 MNHEY, CDR2 SVGEGT. The CDR3, as DNA: TGTGCCAGCAGTTACTCCGGGACCACACGCTACGAGCAGTACTTC. Protein sequence: CASSYSGTTRYEQYF.

The chain couples TRBV7-9 to TRBJ2-1; 9 bases are shared with TRBD2. J lost 2 bases, V lost 2 bases, and 10 bases had no gene match. Germline CDR1 SEHNR, CDR2 FQNEAQ (reference sequence). This CDR3 has 18 residues. CDR3 DNA sequence: TGTGCCAGCAGCTTAAGGACTAGCGTCTCCTTCGCCTACAATGAGCAGTTCTTC. This gives the protein CASSLRTSVSFAYNEQFF.

The rearrangement links TRBV9 to TRBJ1-2, with a weak D call TRBD1 (6 bases). CDR1 SGDLS and CDR2 YYNGEE come from the germline V gene. V was trimmed by 3 bases and J by 14 bases, leaving 20 bases between them. The CDR3 loop spans 13 amino acids. The CDR3: CASSAAGGPVGTF. DNA of the CDR3: TGTGCCAGCAGCGCCGCCGGGGGGCCTGTTGGTACCTTC.

This chain links TRBV25-1 with TRBJ2-2; D gene uncertain. The CDR3 length is 14 residues. CDR1 MGHDK and CDR2 SYGVNS come from the germline V gene. V dropped 2 bases and J dropped 0 bases, with 4 bases sitting between them. CDR3 nucleotides: TGTGCCAGCAGTGAAGAACCGAACACCGGGGAGCTGTTTTTT. Residues: CASSEEPNTGELFF. The full variable domain, rest sourced from reference TRBV25-1 and TRBJ2-2, is EADIYQTPRYLVIGTGKKITLECSQTMGHDKMYWYQQDPGMELHLIHYSYGVNSTEKGDLSSESTVSRIRTEHFPLTLESARPSHTSQYLCASSEEPNTGELFFGEGSRLTVL.

This chain uses TRBV13 with TRBJ1-1; possibly TRBD1 for D (6 bases). Germline V gene sequence: CDR1 PRHDT, CDR2 FYEKMQ (reference sequence). The V and J ends lost 0 bases and 6 bases respectively, with 17 bases between them. The length of the CDR3 is 16 residues. The CDR3 is CASSLGRGQVSSEAFF. CDR3 bases: TGTGCCAGCAGCTTAGGGAGGGGACAAGTTAGTTCTGAAGCTTTCTTT.

This clonotype was found a few times. The rearrangement links TRBV29-1 to TRBJ2-1, with D tentatively TRBD1 (5 bases). The V end was cut by 4 bases, the J end by 7 bases, with 11 bases between. This CDR3 has 12 amino acids. CDR1 SQVTM and CDR2 ANQGSEA come from the germline V gene. In DNA, the CDR3 is TGCAGCGTTGTTAGGGGTGGGAATGAGCAGTTCTTC. Protein: CSVVRGGNEQFF.

The J gene is TRBJ2-3, the V gene TRBV6-5; the match to TRBD2 covers 10 bases. The trim removed 4 bases at V and 6 bases at J, leaving 13 bases unmatched. The CDR3 consists of 17 residues. Germline assignment: CDR1 MNHEY and CDR2 SVGAGI. The CDR3 DNA is TGTGCCAGCAGTTCCCTTGGTAGCGGGGGGCCAGGTGATACGCAGTATTTT. Protein: CASSSLGSGGPGDTQYF.

The chain uses TRBV7-9 and TRBJ2-7; D tentatively reads TRBD1 or TRBD2 (5 bases each). Trimming took 0 bases from V and 2 from J, leaving 14 bases between them. The CDR3 length is 16 residues. Germline values: CDR1 SEHNR, CDR2 FQNEAQ (reference sequence). CDR3 DNA sequence: TGTGCCAGCAGCTTAGCATTCTGGGACGGTCCCTACGAGCAGTACTTC. Amino acid sequence: CASSLAFWDGPYEQYF.

This rearrangement joins TRBV29-1 to TRBJ2-3, with a possible D match to TRBD2 (6 bases). The CDR3 spans 15 residues. Trimming took off 3 bases at V and 0 bases at J, with 13 bases between the two ends. Germline V CDR1 and CDR2: SQVTM, ANQGSEA. Here the CDR3 reads CSVEAGGVSTDTQYF. The CDR3, as DNA: TGCAGCGTTGAGGCCGGGGGTGTTAGCACAGATACGCAGTATTTT.